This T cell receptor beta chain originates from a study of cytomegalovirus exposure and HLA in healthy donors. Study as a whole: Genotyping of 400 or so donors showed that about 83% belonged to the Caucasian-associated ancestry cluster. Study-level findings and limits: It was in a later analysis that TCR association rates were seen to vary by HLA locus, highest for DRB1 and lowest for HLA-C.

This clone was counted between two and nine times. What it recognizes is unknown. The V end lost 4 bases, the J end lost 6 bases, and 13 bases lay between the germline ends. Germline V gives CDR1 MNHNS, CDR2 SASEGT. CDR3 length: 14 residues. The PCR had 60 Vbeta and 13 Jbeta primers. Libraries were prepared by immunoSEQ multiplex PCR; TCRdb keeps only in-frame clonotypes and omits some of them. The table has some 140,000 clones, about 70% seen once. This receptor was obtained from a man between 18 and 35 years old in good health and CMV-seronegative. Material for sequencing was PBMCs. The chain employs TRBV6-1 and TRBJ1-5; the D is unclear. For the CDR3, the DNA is TGTGCCAGCAGTGCTCACCATACACCTCAGCCCCAGCATTTT. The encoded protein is CASSAHHTPQPQHF.